This entry features one T cell receptor (beta chain) sequence. One end of the junction varies from germline; a read error may be responsible. The same CDR3 also results from other DNA sequences found in this sample. These data are taken from a study of blood T cell repertoires in COVID-19. Measured with immunoSEQ multiplex PCR; TCRdb has only the in-frame clones, and not every one. The table has roughly 410,000 clones, approximately 90% seen once. The CDR3 is 13 residues long. Germline loops: CDR1 SSHAT, CDR2 FNYEAQ (reference sequence). The material sequenced was peripheral blood. The source is a woman in her 40s with COVID-19, enrolled during active disease. This chain joins TRBV7-7 and TRBJ1-1, with D uncertain. In nucleotides, the CDR3 is TGTGCTAGCAGCTTCGGTCCTAACACTGAAGCTTTCTTT. Translating it yields CASSFGPNTEAFF.